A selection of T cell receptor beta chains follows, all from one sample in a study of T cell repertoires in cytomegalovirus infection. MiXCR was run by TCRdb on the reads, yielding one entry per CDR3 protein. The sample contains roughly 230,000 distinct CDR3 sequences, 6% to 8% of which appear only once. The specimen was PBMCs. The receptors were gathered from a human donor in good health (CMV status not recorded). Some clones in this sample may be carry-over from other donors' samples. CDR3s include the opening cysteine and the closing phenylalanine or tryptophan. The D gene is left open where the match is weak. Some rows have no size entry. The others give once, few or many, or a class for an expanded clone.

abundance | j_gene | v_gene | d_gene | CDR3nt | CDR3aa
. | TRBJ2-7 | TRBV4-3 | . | TGCGCCAGCAGCCAAGATCTTCACAGGGCCTACGAGCAGTACTTC | CASSQDLHRAYEQYF
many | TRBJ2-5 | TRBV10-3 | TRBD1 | TGTGCCATCAGCCCTGGACAGGAACAAGAGACCCAGTACTTC | CAISPGQEQETQYF
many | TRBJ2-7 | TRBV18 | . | TGTGCCAGCTCACCTCCGACGGAGACCTACGAGCAGTACTTC | CASSPPTETYEQYF
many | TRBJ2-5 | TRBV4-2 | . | TGTGCCAGCAGCCAAGACCCTAGCTCCGGGGAGACCCAGTACTTC | CASSQDPSSGETQYF
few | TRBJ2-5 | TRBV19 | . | TGTGCCAGTAGTACCTCCCCAGGGAGTAGCGGAGAGACCCAGTACTTC | CASSTSPGSSGETQYF
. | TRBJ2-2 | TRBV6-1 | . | TGTGCCAGCAACCTTTACGGGGGGCCGTGGACCGGGGAGCTGTTTTTT | CASNLYGGPWTGELFF
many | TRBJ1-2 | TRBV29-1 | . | TGCAGCCTGAAGGAGGGATCAACTGGCTACACCTTC | CSLKEGSTGYTF
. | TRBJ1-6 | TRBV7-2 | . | TGTGCCAGCAGCTTAAACGGGGTAGCGGTACTATTCACCCTCCACTTT | CASSLNGVAVLFTLHF
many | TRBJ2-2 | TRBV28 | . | TGTGCCAGCAGCCACTCGAGTTGGTGGGAGCTGTTTTTT | CASSHSSWWELFF
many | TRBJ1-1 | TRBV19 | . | TGTGCCAGTACCCTTAAAACGGGGATCACTGAAGCTTTCTTT | CASTLKTGITEAFF
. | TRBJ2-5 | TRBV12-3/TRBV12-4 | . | TGTGCCAGCAGTTACTCCCCGGGCAGGGAAGTAGGAGAGACCCAGTACTTC | CASSYSPGREVGETQYF
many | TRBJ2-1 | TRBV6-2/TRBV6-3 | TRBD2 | TGTGCCAGCAGATCGCCCCATAGCGGGGGCGTCGGGAATGAGCAGTTCTTC | CASRSPHSGGVGNEQFF
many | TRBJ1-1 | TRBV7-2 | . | TGTGCCAGCAGCTTATTGGGACTCGAGAACACTGAAGCTTTCTTT | CASSLLGLENTEAFF
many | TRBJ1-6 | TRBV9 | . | TGTGCCAGCAGCCAGGCATCGAGCTCCTATAATTCACCCCTCCACTTT | CASSQASSSYNSPLHF
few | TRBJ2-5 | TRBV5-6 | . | TGTGCCAGCAGCTTGGTCGGACCCCTCCAAGAGACCCAGTACTTC | CASSLVGPLQETQYF
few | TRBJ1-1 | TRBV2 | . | TGTGCCAGCGCGGAGGCGGGCAGGAACACTGAAGCTTTCTTT | CASAEAGRNTEAFF
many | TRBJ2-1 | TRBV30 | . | TGTGCCTGGAGTAAACAGGGCCGGGGTAACATTAATGAGCAGTTCTTC | CAWSKQGRGNINEQFF
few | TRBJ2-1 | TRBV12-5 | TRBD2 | TGTGCTAGTGCCCGGGGGGTCCGGGAGCAGTTCTTC | CASARGVREQFF
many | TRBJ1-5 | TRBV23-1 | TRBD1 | TGCGCCAGCAGTCTAATAGCCAGGGGGTTTAGCAATCAGCCCCAGCATTTT | CASSLIARGFSNQPQHF
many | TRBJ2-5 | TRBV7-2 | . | TGTGCCAGCAGCTTATTGGGGCAAGAGACCCAGTACTTC | CASSLLGQETQYF
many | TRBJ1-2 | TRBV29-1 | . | TGCAGCGCCCTAGACCGCCTCTTC | CSALDRLF
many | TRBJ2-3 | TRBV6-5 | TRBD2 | TGTGCCAGCAGTTACTCGCGGGGGAGCACAGATACGCAGTATTTT | CASSYSRGSTDTQYF
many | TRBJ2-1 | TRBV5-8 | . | TGTGCCAGCAGCATAAATCTAAATGAGCAGTTCTTC | CASSINLNEQFF
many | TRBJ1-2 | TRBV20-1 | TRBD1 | TGCAGTGCTACTGGACAGGGGGTGATCAACTATGGCTACACCTTC | CSATGQGVINYGYTF
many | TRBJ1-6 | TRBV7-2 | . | TGTGCCAGCAGTCACAGCCGGGGCCGGTATAATTCACCCCTCCACTTT | CASSHSRGRYNSPLHF
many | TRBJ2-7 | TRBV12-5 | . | TGTGCTAGTGGTTTCCGGGCGGGCCCATCCTACGAGCAGTACTTC | CASGFRAGPSYEQYF
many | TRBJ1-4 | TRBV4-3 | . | TGCGCCAGCAGCCGGGGGGATACTAATGAAAAACTGTTTTTT | CASSRGDTNEKLFF
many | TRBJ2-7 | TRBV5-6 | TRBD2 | TGTGCCAGCAGCCTGCGAGCGGGGAGTGAGCAGTACTTC | CASSLRAGSEQYF
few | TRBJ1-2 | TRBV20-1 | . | TGCAGTGCTAGGTCTTCAAGGGGGGGGGGCGACTATGGCTACACCTTC | CSARSSRGGGDYGYTF
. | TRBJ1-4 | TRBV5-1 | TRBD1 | TGCGCCAGCAGCCCCGACAGGGGGGCATCATCGGAGGAAAAACTGTTTTTT | CASSPDRGASSEEKLFF
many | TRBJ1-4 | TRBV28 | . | TGTGCCAGCAGACGGGTCGGTGTTGAAAAACTGTTTTTT | CASRRVGVEKLFF
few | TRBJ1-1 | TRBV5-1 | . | TGCGCCAGCAGTCCCATCTACGAGGACACTGAAGCTTTCTTT | CASSPIYEDTEAFF
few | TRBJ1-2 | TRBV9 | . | TGTGCCAGCAGCGTAGGGGGGGACTATGGCTACACCTTC | CASSVGGDYGYTF
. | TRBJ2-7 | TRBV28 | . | TGTGCCAGCAGGGGAGTTGGCGAGCAGTACTTC | CASRGVGEQYF
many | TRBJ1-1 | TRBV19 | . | TGTGCCAGTAGTATACCCCCGGCAGGGCAAGCTGAAGCTTTCTTT | CASSIPPAGQAEAFF
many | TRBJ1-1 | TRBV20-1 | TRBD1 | TGCAGTGCCTTCGACAGGGGAAGGCGGTGGACTGAAGCTTTCTTT | CSAFDRGRRWTEAFF
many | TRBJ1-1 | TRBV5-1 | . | TGCGCCAGCAGCTCGGGACCATTGGGCACTGAAGCTTTCTTT | CASSSGPLGTEAFF
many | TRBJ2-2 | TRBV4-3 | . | TGCGCCAGCAGCCAAGCCCCACAGGAAGCCACCGGGGAGCTGTTTTTT | CASSQAPQEATGELFF
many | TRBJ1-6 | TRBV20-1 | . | TGCAGTGCTCTCCGACAGGCTGTAAATTCACCCCTCCACTTT | CSALRQAVNSPLHF
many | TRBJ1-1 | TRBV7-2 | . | TGTGCCAGCAGCTTATCACTGGCGGGGAACACTGAAGCTTTCTTT | CASSLSLAGNTEAFF
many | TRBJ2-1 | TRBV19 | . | TGTGCCAGTAACCCTCGGGGGCTAGCATCCAATGAGCAGTTCTTC | CASNPRGLASNEQFF
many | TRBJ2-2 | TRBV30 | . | TGTGCCTGGAGTTTAGGGGGGGGAGACACCGGGGAGCTGTTTTTT | CAWSLGGGDTGELFF
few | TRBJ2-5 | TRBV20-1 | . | TGCAGTGCTCGGCGTTCCGGGACGAAAGAGACCCAGTACTTC | CSARRSGTKETQYF
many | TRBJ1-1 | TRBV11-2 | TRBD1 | TGTGCCAGCAGCTTAGATTATGGCAGGGGGCAAGCTTTCTTT | CASSLDYGRGQAFF
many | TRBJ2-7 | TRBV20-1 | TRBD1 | TGCAGTGCCCGAGACAGGGTCACCTACGAGCAGTACTTC | CSARDRVTYEQYF
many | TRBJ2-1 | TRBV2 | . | TGTGCCAGCAGTATCCAGGGGGGAGGAGTGAAGAATGAGCAGTTCTTC | CASSIQGGGVKNEQFF
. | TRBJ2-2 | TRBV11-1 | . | TGTGCCAGCAGCTTAGTCGATAACGAAAACACCGGGGAGCTGTTTTTT | CASSLVDNENTGELFF
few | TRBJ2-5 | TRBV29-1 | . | TGCAGCGTTAGAACATCACAAGAGACCCAGTACTTC | CSVRTSQETQYF
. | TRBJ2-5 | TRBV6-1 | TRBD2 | TGTGCCAGCAGTGAAACACGTAGCGGGGCCCAAGAGACCCAGTACTTC | CASSETRSGAQETQYF